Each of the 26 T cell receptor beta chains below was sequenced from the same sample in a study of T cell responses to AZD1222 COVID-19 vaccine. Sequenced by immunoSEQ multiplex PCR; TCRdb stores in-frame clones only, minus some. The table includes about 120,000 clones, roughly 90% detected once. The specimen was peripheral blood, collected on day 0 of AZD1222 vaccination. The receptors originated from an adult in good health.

The CDR3 DNA follows: TGTGCCAGCAGCTTGTCGGTCGATGAAGCTTTCTTT. It translates to CASSLSVDEAFF. The chain employs TRBV5-4 and TRBJ1-1; D ambiguous. Germline-derived CDR1 and CDR2 are SGHNT and YYREEE (reference sequence). This CDR3 comprises 12 residues. V shed 1 base and J shed 7 bases, with 8 bases lying between them.

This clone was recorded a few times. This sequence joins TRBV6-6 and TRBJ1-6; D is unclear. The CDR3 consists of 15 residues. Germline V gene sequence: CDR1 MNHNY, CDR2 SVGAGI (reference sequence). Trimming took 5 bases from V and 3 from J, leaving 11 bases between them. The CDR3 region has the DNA TGTGCCAGCAGTCCGCACTCGGGCTATAATTCACCCCTCCACTTT. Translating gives CASSPHSGYNSPLHF.

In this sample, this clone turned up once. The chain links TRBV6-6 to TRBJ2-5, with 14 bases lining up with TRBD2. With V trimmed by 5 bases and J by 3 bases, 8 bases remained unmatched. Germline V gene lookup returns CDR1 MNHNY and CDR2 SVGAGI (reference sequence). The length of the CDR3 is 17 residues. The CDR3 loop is CASSRTSGGLGKETQYF. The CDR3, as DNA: TGTGCCAGCAGTCGGACTAGCGGGGGGCTAGGCAAAGAGACCCAGTACTTC.

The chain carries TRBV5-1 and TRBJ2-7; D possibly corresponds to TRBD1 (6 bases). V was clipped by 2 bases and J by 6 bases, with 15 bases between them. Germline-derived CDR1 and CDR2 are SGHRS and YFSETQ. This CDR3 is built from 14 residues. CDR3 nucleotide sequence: TGCGCCAGCAGCTTTGAGGGACAATCCCTCGAGCAGTACTTC. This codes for CASSFEGQSLEQYF.

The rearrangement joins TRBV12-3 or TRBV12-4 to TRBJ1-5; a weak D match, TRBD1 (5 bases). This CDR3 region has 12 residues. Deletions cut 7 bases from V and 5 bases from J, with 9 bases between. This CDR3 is CASTLGDQPQHF. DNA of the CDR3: TGTGCCAGCACCTTAGGGGATCAGCCCCAGCATTTT.

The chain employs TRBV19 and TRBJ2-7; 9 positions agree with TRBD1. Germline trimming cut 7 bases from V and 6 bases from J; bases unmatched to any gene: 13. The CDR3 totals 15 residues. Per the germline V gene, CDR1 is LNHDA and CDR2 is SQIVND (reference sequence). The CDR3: CASTPGQGFGGEQYF. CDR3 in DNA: TGTGCCAGTACCCCCGGACAGGGGTTTGGGGGCGAGCAGTACTTC.

The CDR3 spells CASSGTGEYSGNTIYF. DNA of the CDR3: TGTGCCAGCAGCGGGACAGGGGAGTACTCTGGAAACACCATATATTTT. This rearrangement joins TRBV5-4 to TRBJ1-3; 10 nucleotides align to TRBD1. The germline gives CDR1 SGHNT, CDR2 YYREEE (reference sequence). J lost 0 bases, V lost 4 bases, and 4 bases had no gene match. The CDR3 is 16 amino acids. Supplemented by reference TRBV5-4 and TRBJ1-3, the full variable domain reads ETGVTQSPTHLIKTRGQQVTLRCSSQSGHNTVSWYQQALGQGPQFIFQYYREEENGRGNFPPRFSGLQFPNYSSELNVNALELDDSALYLCASSGTGEYSGNTIYFGEGSWLTVV.

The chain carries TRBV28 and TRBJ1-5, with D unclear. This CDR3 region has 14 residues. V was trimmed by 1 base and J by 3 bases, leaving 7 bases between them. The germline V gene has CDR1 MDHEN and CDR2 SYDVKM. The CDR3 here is CASSLLADNQPQHF. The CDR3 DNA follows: TGTGCCAGCAGTTTATTGGCAGACAATCAGCCCCAGCATTTT.

Here the CDR3 reads CASSFRETIPSGNTIYF. DNA of the CDR3: TGTGCCAGTAGCTTCAGGGAAACCATACCCTCTGGAAACACCATATATTTT. The J gene is TRBJ1-3, the V gene TRBV19, with a weak D call TRBD1 (5 bases). The CDR3 loop spans 17 amino acids. Trimming pared 6 bases from V and 0 bases from J, leaving 18 bases between. The germline V gene has CDR1 LNHDA and CDR2 SQIVND (reference sequence). Full variable domain (outside the CDR3, taken from reference TRBV19 and TRBJ1-3): DGGITQSPKYLFRKEGQNVTLSCEQNLNHDAMYWYRQDPGQGLRLIYYSQIVNDFQKGDIAEGYSVSREKKESFPLTVTSAQKNPTAFYLCASSFRETIPSGNTIYFGEGSWLTVV.

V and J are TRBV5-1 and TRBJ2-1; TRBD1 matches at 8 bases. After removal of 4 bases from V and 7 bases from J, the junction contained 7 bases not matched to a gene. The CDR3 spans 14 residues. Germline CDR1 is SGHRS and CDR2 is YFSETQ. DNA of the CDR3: TGCGCCAGCAGCCCGGGACAGGCGAGGAATGAGCAGTTCTTC. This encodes CASSPGQARNEQFF.

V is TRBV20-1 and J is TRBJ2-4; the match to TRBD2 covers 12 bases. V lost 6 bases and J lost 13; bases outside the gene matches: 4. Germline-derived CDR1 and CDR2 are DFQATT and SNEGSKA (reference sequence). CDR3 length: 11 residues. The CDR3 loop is CSATTSGGQYF. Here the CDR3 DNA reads TGCAGTGCAACGACTAGCGGGGGACAGTACTTC.

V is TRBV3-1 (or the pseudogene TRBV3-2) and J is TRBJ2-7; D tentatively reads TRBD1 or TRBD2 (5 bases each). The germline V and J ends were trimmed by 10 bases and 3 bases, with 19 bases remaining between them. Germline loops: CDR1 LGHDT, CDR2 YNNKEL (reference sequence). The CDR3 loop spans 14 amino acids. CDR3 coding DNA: TGTGCCACCAGGGACGCGGGCAGGGACTACGAGCAGTACTTC. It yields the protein CATRDAGRDYEQYF.

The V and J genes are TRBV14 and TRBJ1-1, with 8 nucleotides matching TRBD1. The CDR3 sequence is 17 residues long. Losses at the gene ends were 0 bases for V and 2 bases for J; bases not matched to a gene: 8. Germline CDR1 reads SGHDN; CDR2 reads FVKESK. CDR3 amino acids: CASSQDIRTGRNTEAFF. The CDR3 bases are TGTGCCAGCAGCCAAGATATCAGGACAGGGCGTAACACTGAAGCTTTCTTT.

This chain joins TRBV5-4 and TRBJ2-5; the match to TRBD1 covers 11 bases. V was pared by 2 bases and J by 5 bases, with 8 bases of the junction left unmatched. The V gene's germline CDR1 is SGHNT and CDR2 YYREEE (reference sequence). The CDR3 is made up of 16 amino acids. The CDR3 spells CASSFGQGAARETQYF. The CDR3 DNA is TGTGCCAGCAGCTTTGGACAGGGGGCGGCCAGGGAGACCCAGTACTTC.

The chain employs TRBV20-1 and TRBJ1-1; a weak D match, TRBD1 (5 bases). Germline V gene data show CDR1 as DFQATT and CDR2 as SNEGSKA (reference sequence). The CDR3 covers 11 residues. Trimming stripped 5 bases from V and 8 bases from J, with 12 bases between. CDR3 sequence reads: CSAPQEVEAFF. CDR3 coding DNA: TGCAGTGCTCCACAGGAGGTAGAAGCTTTCTTT.

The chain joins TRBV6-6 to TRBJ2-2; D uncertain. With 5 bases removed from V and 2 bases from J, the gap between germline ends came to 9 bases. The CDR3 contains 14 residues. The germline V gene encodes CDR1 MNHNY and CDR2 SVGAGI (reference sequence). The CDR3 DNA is TGTGCCAGCAGTCGCAGCAGAAACACCGGGGAGCTGTTTTTT. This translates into CASSRSRNTGELFF.

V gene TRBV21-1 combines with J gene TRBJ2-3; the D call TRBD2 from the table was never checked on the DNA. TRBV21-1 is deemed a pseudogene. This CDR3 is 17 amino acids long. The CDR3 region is CASSKVGRGGGTDTQYF. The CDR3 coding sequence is TGTGCCAGCAGCAAAGTAGGGCGAGGGGGGGGCACAGATACGCAGTATTTT.

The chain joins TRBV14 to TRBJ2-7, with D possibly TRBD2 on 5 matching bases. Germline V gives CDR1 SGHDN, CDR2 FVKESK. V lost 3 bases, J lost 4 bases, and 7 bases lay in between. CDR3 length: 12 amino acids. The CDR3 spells CASSQSGYEQYF. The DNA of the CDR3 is TGTGCCAGCAGCCAGTCGGGGTACGAGCAGTACTTC.

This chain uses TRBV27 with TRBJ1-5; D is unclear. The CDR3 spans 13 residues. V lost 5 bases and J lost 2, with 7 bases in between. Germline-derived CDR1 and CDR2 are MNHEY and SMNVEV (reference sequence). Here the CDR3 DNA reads TGTGCCAGCAGTGGGGAAGGCAATCAGCCCCAGCATTTT. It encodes CASSGEGNQPQHF.

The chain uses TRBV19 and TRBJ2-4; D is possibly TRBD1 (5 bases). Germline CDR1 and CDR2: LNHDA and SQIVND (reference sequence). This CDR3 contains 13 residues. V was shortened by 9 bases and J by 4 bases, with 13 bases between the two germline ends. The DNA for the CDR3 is TGTGCCAGCCAGGGTCCCCAAAAAAACATTCAGTACTTC. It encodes CASQGPQKNIQYF.

The CDR3 DNA is TGTGCCAGCAGCCCCAGAACTAGGGACAGCGGGGAGCTGTTTTTT. Translating it yields CASSPRTRDSGELFF. The chain has TRBV9 and TRBJ2-2, with 7 bases aligning to TRBD1. The CDR3 runs to 15 residues. The germline V gene encodes CDR1 SGDLS and CDR2 YYNGEE. Trimming at V came to 4 bases and at J to 7 bases, leaving 10 bases not matched to a gene. The full variable domain, rest sourced from reference TRBV9 and TRBJ2-2, is DSGVTQTPKHLITATGQRVTLRCSPRSGDLSVYWYQQSLDQGLQFLIQYYNGEERAKGNILERFSAQQFPDLHSELNLSSLELGDSALYFCASSPRTRDSGELFFGEGSRLTVL.

The CDR3 protein is CASSSTGQGMSPLHF. CDR3 DNA: TGTGCCAGCAGTTCCACGGGACAGGGTATGTCACCCCTCCACTTT. V is TRBV6-5 and J is TRBJ1-6; 9 nucleotides align to TRBD1. The trim removed 4 bases at V and 10 bases at J, leaving 8 bases unmatched. The CDR3 spans 15 residues. The V gene's germline CDR1 is MNHEY and CDR2 SVGAGI.

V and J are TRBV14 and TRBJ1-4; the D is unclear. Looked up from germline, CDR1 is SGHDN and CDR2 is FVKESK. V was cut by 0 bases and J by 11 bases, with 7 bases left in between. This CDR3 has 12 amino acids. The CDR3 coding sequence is TGTGCCAGCAGCCAAGAAGCTGGGAAACTGTTTTTT. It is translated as CASSQEAGKLFF.

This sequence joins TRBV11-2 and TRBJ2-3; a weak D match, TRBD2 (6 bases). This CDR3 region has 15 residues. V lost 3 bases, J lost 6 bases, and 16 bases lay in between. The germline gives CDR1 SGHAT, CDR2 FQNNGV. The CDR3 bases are TGTGCCAGCAGCTTCGGGAGAGGGCAAATCGATACGCAGTATTTT. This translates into CASSFGRGQIDTQYF. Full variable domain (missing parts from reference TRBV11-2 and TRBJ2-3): EAGVAQSPRYKIIEKRQSVAFWCNPISGHATLYWYQQILGQGPKLLIQFQNNGVVDDSQLPKDRFSAERLKGVDSTLKIQPAKLEDSAVYLCASSFGRGQIDTQYFGPGTRLTVL.

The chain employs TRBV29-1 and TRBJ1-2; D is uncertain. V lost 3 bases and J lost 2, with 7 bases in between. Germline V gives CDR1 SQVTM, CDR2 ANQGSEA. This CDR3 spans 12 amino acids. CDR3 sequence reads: CSVDTGNYGYTF. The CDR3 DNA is TGCAGCGTTGACACGGGAAACTATGGCTACACCTTC.

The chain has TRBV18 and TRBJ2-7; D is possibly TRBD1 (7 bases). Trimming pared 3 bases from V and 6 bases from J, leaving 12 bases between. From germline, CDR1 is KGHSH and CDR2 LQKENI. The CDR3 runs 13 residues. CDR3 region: CASSPRDSFEQYF. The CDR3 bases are TGTGCCAGCTCACCGCGGGACAGTTTCGAGCAGTACTTC.